Listed below are T cell receptor beta chains from one sample, sequenced in a study of T cell responses to AZD1222 COVID-19 vaccine. Assay: immunoSEQ multiplex PCR; the TCRdb copy retains only in-frame clones and omits some. This table has around 180,000 clones, around 89% appearing once. Source: peripheral blood, taken 28 days after the second AZD1222 dose. These receptor sequences come from an adult who received the AZD1222 COVID-19 vaccine. The CDR3 runs from the conserved cysteine through the conserved F or W. The order of the fields is V gene, D gene, J gene, clone size, CDR3 protein, CDR3 DNA. D genes are given only for firm matches. The size entry is marked missing in some rows and otherwise reads once, few, many or a size class.

V: TRBV28
D: NA
J: TRBJ1-5
size: NA
CDR3: CASSAPQGRQPQHF
DNA: TGTGCCAGCAGTGCCCCCCAGGGGCGTCAGCCCCAGCATTTT

V: TRBV12-3/TRBV12-4
D: NA
J: TRBJ2-5
size: NA
CDR3: CASSYGEKEAQYF
DNA: TGTGCCAGCAGTTACGGGGAGAAGGAGGCCCAGTACTTC

V: TRBV5-5
D: NA
J: TRBJ1-5
size: NA
CDR3: CASSLVGGVGNQPQHF
DNA: TGTGCCAGCAGCTTGGTGGGGGGAGTAGGTAATCAGCCCCAGCATTTT

V: TRBV5-1
D: NA
J: TRBJ2-3
size: NA
CDR3: CASSLVQGSADTQYF
DNA: TGCGCCAGCAGCTTGGTTCAGGGGTCCGCAGATACGCAGTATTTT

V: TRBV18
D: NA
J: TRBJ2-7
size: NA
CDR3: CASSPPRQGSYEQYF
DNA: TGTGCCAGCTCACCACCACGGCAAGGCAGCTACGAGCAGTACTTC

V: TRBV13
D: NA
J: TRBJ1-6
size: NA
CDR3: CASSSLAQGGPLALHF
DNA: TGTGCCAGCAGCTCCCTAGCGCAGGGAGGGCCCTTAGCCCTCCACTTT

V: TRBV6-2/TRBV6-3
D: NA
J: TRBJ2-3
size: NA
CDR3: CASSSLGPDTQYF
DNA: TGTGCCAGCAGTAGCCTAGGACCAGATACGCAGTATTTT

V: TRBV19
D: NA
J: TRBJ2-7
size: NA
CDR3: CASSARDRSYEQYF
DNA: TGTGCCAGTAGTGCCCGGGACCGCTCCTACGAGCAGTACTTC

V: TRBV25-1
D: NA
J: TRBJ1-5
size: NA
CDR3: CASSEAGRSNQPQHF
DNA: TGTGCCAGCAGTGAAGCGGGGCGCAGCAATCAGCCCCAGCATTTT

V: TRBV3-1/TRBV3-2
D: TRBD1
J: TRBJ1-4
size: NA
CDR3: CASSTRTGGGEKLFF
DNA: TGTGCCAGCAGCACCCGGACAGGGGGCGGCGAAAAACTGTTTTTT

V: TRBV7-2
D: NA
J: TRBJ1-5
size: NA
CDR3: CASSVGPSNQPQHF
DNA: TGTGCCAGCAGCGTGGGACCTAGCAATCAGCCCCAGCATTTT

V: TRBV6-4
D: NA
J: TRBJ2-7
size: NA
CDR3: CASSGKGYEQYF
DNA: TGTGCCAGCAGTGGAAAGGGGTACGAGCAGTACTTC

V: TRBV13
D: NA
J: TRBJ1-5
size: NA
CDR3: CASRAGIQPQHF
DNA: TGTGCCAGCAGAGCCGGAATTCAGCCCCAGCATTTT

V: TRBV7-6
D: NA
J: TRBJ1-1
size: NA
CDR3: CATEVAEAFF
DNA: TGTGCCACCGAGGTCGCTGAAGCTTTCTTT

V: TRBV18
D: NA
J: TRBJ1-1
size: NA
CDR3: CASAGGENTEAFF
DNA: TGTGCCAGCGCCGGAGGGGAGAACACTGAAGCTTTCTTT

V: TRBV9
D: TRBD1
J: TRBJ1-1
size: NA
CDR3: CASSRPGMNPDRGNTEAFF
DNA: TGTGCCAGCAGTCGACCGGGTATGAATCCGGACAGGGGGAACACTGAAGCTTTCTTT

V: TRBV7-8
D: TRBD1
J: TRBJ1-4
size: NA
CDR3: CASSLGGQGNEKLFF
DNA: TGTGCCAGCAGCTTGGGTGGACAGGGGAATGAAAAACTGTTTTTT

V: TRBV7-8
D: NA
J: TRBJ2-5
size: NA
CDR3: CASSLGGGMETQYF
DNA: TGTGCCAGCAGCTTAGGAGGGGGGATGGAGACCCAGTACTTC

V: TRBV28
D: TRBD2
J: TRBJ2-7
size: NA
CDR3: CASSPGLAGGRHEQYF
DNA: TGTGCCAGCAGTCCGGGACTAGCGGGAGGGCGCCACGAGCAGTACTTC

V: TRBV5-5
D: NA
J: TRBJ1-3
size: NA
CDR3: CASSWLGNTIYF
DNA: TGTGCCAGCAGCTGGTTGGGAAACACCATATATTTT

V: TRBV30
D: NA
J: TRBJ2-6
size: NA
CDR3: CAWTEGSGANVLTF
DNA: TGTGCCTGGACCGAGGGCTCTGGGGCCAACGTCCTGACTTTC

V: TRBV25-1
D: TRBD2
J: TRBJ2-1
size: NA
CDR3: CASSWGLAGVLQFF
DNA: TGTGCCAGCAGTTGGGGACTAGCGGGAGTCCTTCAGTTCTTC

V: TRBV12-3/TRBV12-4
D: NA
J: TRBJ2-7
size: NA
CDR3: CASSPTGTYEQYF
DNA: TGTGCCAGCAGCCCGACTGGGACCTACGAGCAGTACTTC

V: TRBV5-4
D: NA
J: TRBJ2-3
size: few
CDR3: CASSLGTNQATQYF
DNA: TGTGCCAGCAGCTTGGGGACTAATCAGGCTACGCAGTATTTT

V: TRBV30
D: NA
J: TRBJ2-7
size: NA
CDR3: CAWSGAVEQYF
DNA: TGTGCCTGGAGCGGGGCAGTTGAGCAGTACTTC

V: TRBV6-5
D: NA
J: TRBJ2-2
size: NA
CDR3: CASAGNTGELFF
DNA: TGTGCCAGTGCGGGAAACACCGGGGAGCTGTTTTTT

V: TRBV29-1
D: NA
J: TRBJ1-4
size: NA
CDR3: CSVKWGGEKLFF
DNA: TGCAGCGTGAAATGGGGAGGTGAAAAACTGTTTTTT

V: TRBV18
D: NA
J: TRBJ2-3
size: NA
CDR3: CASSPMLPSTDTQYF
DNA: TGTGCCAGCTCACCCATGCTACCCAGCACAGATACGCAGTATTTT

V: TRBV4-3
D: TRBD1
J: TRBJ2-2
size: NA
CDR3: CASSRDRGGTGELFF
DNA: TGCGCCAGCAGCCGTGACAGGGGTGGCACCGGGGAGCTGTTTTTT

V: TRBV6-4
D: TRBD1
J: TRBJ1-1
size: NA
CDR3: CASSRTGTGVTEAFF
DNA: TGTGCCAGCAGCAGGACCGGGACAGGGGTAACTGAAGCTTTCTTT

V: TRBV6-1
D: TRBD1
J: TRBJ2-7
size: NA
CDR3: CASSEALRDRYSYEQYF
DNA: TGTGCCAGCAGTGAAGCACTCCGGGACAGATACTCCTACGAGCAGTACTTC

V: TRBV28
D: TRBD1
J: TRBJ1-1
size: once
CDR3: CASIPGQGGTEAFF
DNA: TGTGCCAGCATCCCAGGACAGGGGGGCACTGAAGCTTTCTTT

V: TRBV19
D: TRBD1
J: TRBJ2-7
size: NA
CDR3: CASSYGTARGSYEQYF
DNA: TGTGCCAGTAGTTACGGGACAGCCCGAGGCTCCTACGAGCAGTACTTC

V: TRBV11-2
D: NA
J: TRBJ1-1
size: NA
CDR3: CASSLGQAGRTEAFF
DNA: TGTGCCAGCAGCTTAGGGCAGGCCGGACGGACTGAAGCTTTCTTT

V: TRBV19
D: NA
J: TRBJ1-5
size: once
CDR3: CASRDWGSGGRQPQHF
DNA: TGTGCCAGTAGAGATTGGGGGTCAGGCGGGCGGCAGCCCCAGCATTTT

V: TRBV27
D: TRBD1
J: TRBJ2-5
size: NA
CDR3: CASSGTALQETQYF
DNA: TGTGCCAGCAGCGGGACAGCCTTACAAGAGACCCAGTACTTC

V: TRBV5-1
D: NA
J: TRBJ2-2
size: NA
CDR3: CASSLWPGSGELFF
DNA: TGCGCCAGCAGCTTGTGGCCGGGGTCCGGGGAGCTGTTTTTT

V: TRBV20-1
D: TRBD2
J: TRBJ2-7
size: NA
CDR3: CSASEAGDPYEQYF
DNA: TGCAGTGCTAGTGAGGCGGGAGACCCCTACGAGCAGTACTTC

V: TRBV19
D: NA
J: TRBJ2-3
size: NA
CDR3: CASSMGVDTQYF
DNA: TGTGCCAGTAGTATGGGAGTCGATACGCAGTATTTT

V: TRBV6-2/TRBV6-3
D: NA
J: TRBJ1-1
size: NA
CDR3: CASSRDRRDTEAFF
DNA: TGTGCCAGCAGTCGAGACAGGAGGGACACTGAAGCTTTCTTT

V: TRBV27
D: NA
J: TRBJ2-7
size: NA
CDR3: CASSFSRFLGEQYF
DNA: TGTGCCAGCAGTTTCTCAAGGTTCCTCGGGGAGCAGTACTTC

V: TRBV4-3
D: NA
J: TRBJ2-7
size: NA
CDR3: CASSQDWARPPYEQYF
DNA: TGCGCCAGCAGCCAAGATTGGGCACGGCCACCCTACGAGCAGTACTTC

V: TRBV7-6
D: TRBD1
J: TRBJ2-1
size: NA
CDR3: CASSSLAGQGSYNEQFF
DNA: TGTGCCAGCAGCTCACTGGCGGGACAGGGCTCCTACAATGAGCAGTTCTTC

V: TRBV10-2
D: TRBD1
J: TRBJ2-1
size: few
CDR3: CATSRQGAGEQFF
DNA: TGCGCCACCAGCCGACAGGGGGCGGGTGAGCAGTTCTTC

V: TRBV5-4
D: NA
J: TRBJ2-1
size: once
CDR3: CASSLGLGEQFF
DNA: TGTGCCAGCAGCTTGGGGCTTGGTGAGCAGTTCTTC

V: TRBV27
D: NA
J: TRBJ2-1
size: NA
CDR3: CASSPLAGFNEQFF
DNA: TGTGCCAGCAGCCCTCTGGCGGGTTTCAATGAGCAGTTCTTC

V: TRBV5-1
D: TRBD2
J: TRBJ2-3
size: NA
CDR3: CASSLDAAGSTDTQYF
DNA: TGCGCCAGCAGCTTGGACGCAGCGGGAAGCACAGATACGCAGTATTTT

V: TRBV6-2/TRBV6-3
D: NA
J: TRBJ1-1
size: NA
CDR3: CASSGPLGTEAFF
DNA: TGTGCCAGCAGCGGGCCGCTGGGGACTGAAGCTTTCTTT

V: TRBV12-3/TRBV12-4
D: TRBD1
J: TRBJ1-2
size: NA
CDR3: CASSPTGDYGYTF
DNA: TGTGCCAGCAGCCCTACAGGGGACTATGGCTACACCTTC

V: TRBV5-1
D: NA
J: TRBJ1-3
size: NA
CDR3: CASSSGLTAGNTIYF
DNA: TGCGCCAGCAGCTCGGGACTAACAGCTGGAAACACCATATATTTT